This TCR beta chain originates from a study of beta chain features in type 1 diabetes. Study-wide results and limits: Naive, central memory and Treg TCRB repertoires seemed to resemble each other more closely in patients than they did in healthy donors. TCRB CDR3 length was moderately but significantly reduced in all four CD4+ subsets of Type 1 diabetes patients.

This clone has more than one count but fewer than ten. No antigen is known for it. The germline CDR1 and CDR2 sequences are SQVTM and ANQGSEA. The CDR3 consists of 14 residues. Trimming took 4 bases from V and 0 from J; bases not matched to a gene: 0. The whole isolated RNA underwent reverse transcription, so sequencing captured expressed TCRB transcripts. The average output of naive, central memory and regulatory T cell samples was approximately 3.8 million reads. TCRdb keeps only in-frame clones here, not all; method: immunoSEQ multiplex PCR. Found here are around 340,000 clones, 6.5% to 10% of them singletons; the top ten hold 0.44%.

Sequencing used central memory CD4+ T cells from blood. This rearrangement joins TRBV29-1 to TRBJ2-2, with 9 bases that match TRBD1. The clonotype originates from a young woman in good health. CDR3 nucleotide sequence: TGCAGCGTTGGACAGGGGGCGAACACCGGGGAGCTGTTTTTT. Its translation: CSVGQGANTGELFF.